This T cell receptor (beta chain) was captured in a study of blood T cell repertoires in COVID-19. Across the study: Acute and convalescent COVID-19 samples came from the United States, Italy and Spain.

Assay used: immunoSEQ multiplex PCR; TCRdb lists only in-frame clones, some missing. The profile shows around 100,000 clones, over 65% of them singletons. CDR1 SGHAT and CDR2 FQNNGV come from the germline V gene. V lost 0 bases, J lost 5 bases, and 13 bases lay in between. This CDR3 contains 15 residues. This clone has just a few counts. The chain recombines TRBV11-2 with TRBJ1-2, with no clear D. The material sequenced was peripheral blood. This receptor was obtained from a human donor in a cohort sampled during active COVID-19. For the CDR3, the DNA is TGTGCCAGCAGCTTAGACATCGGTCAGGCGTATGGCTACACCTTC. It specifies CASSLDIGQAYGYTF.